This T cell receptor (beta chain) was found in a study of CD8 T cells in ankylosing spondylitis. V was clipped by 2 bases and J by 6 bases; unmatched bases: 5. There are 13 residues in the CDR3. Germline values: CDR1 SGDLS, CDR2 YYNGEE. Via MiXCR, TCRdb re-called the 5' RACE reads, giving one row per CDR3 protein. Found here are approximately 100,000 distinct CDR3 sequences, roughly 8.3% of them singletons; the top ten hold approximately 9.9%. The table lists this clonotype with a few counts. Sample: blood, either unsorted or a sorted T cell fraction (not recorded which). The J gene is TRBJ2-7, the V gene TRBV9, with 7 bases matching TRBD2. This receptor was taken from a male donor with ankylosing spondylitis or in good health (not recorded which). The CDR3 loop reads CASSVGSGLEQYF. The CDR3 coding sequence is TGTGCCAGCAGCGTTGGTAGCGGGCTCGAGCAGTACTTC.